What follows are 3 T cell receptor beta chains derived from one specimen sequenced in a study of T cell repertoires in cytomegalovirus infection. TCRdb fed the reads into MiXCR, producing one record per CDR3 protein. Here the sample spans around 280,000 distinct CDR3 sequences, around 9.6% being singletons. The specimen sequenced was PBMCs. These receptor sequences come from a human donor in good health (CMV status not recorded). Some clones in this sample may be carry-over from other donors' samples.

This clonotype has a handful of counts. V usage is TRBV20-1 and J usage is TRBJ2-1, with 14 bases lining up with TRBD2. Per the germline V gene, CDR1 is DFQATT and CDR2 is SNEGSKA (reference sequence). The CDR3 runs to 16 residues. V lost 0 bases, J lost 10 bases, and 8 bases stayed unmatched. CDR3 in DNA: TGCAGTGCTAGAGAGCTGGGACTAGCGGGGGCCGGGGAGCAGTTCTTC. This translates into CSARELGLAGAGEQFF.

This clonotype was counted at least ten times. The chain uses TRBV5-4 and TRBJ2-7, with 7 bases identical to TRBD2. The CDR3 consists of 14 residues. Germline V lookup: CDR1 SGHNT, CDR2 YYREEE (reference sequence). V lost 0 bases and J lost 5; bases outside the gene matches: 5. The CDR3 protein is CASSLAGGWHEQYV. The CDR3 DNA reads as TGTGCCAGCAGCTTGGCCGGGGGGTGGCACGAGCAGTACGTC.

At least ten counts were recorded for this clonotype. V gene TRBV5-4 combines with J gene TRBJ1-1, with D possibly being TRBD1 (6 bases). The germline V and J ends were trimmed by 2 bases and 1 base, with 12 bases remaining between them. The CDR3 is 15 residues long. Germline-derived CDR1 and CDR2 are SGHNT and YYREEE (reference sequence). CDR3 amino acids: CASSFQGRRNTEAFF. CDR3 nucleotide sequence: TGTGCCAGCAGCTTTCAGGGGCGAAGGAACACTGAAGCTTTCTTT.